This T cell receptor beta chain was found in a study of blood T cell repertoires in COVID-19 (dated by TCRdb to the early 2020s). Concerning the study at large: The collaborator samples originated in the United States, Italy and Spain and spanned the acute and convalescent phases of COVID-19. The material from the prospective study consisted of cDNA or gDNA derived from T cells, B-cell-depleted T cells, or PBMCs. The dataset comprised deeply sampled blood TCRbeta repertoires from subjects exposed to, actively infected with, or recovered from COVID-19. The repertoires were released in a freely available public database intended as a resource for research on the immune response to SARS-CoV-2. Samples were obtained from the ongoing ImmuneRACE study (first 160 participants) and from 1,200 or so subjects provided by 6 global collaborators. The sample metadata nearly always contained a de-identified subject ID, COVID-19 status, age in years and sex. Where available, HLA class I and class II types were taken from metadata supplied by the sample provider and were not determined by assay-based typing. The research as a whole found: The quantity of clinical and demographic metadata differed by source and by participant and was supplied without curation.

TCRbeta CDR3 regions were amplified from genomic DNA by means of the immunoSEQ Assay, a bias-controlled multiplex PCR. The paper's data handling went like this. The number of nucleated cells in each sample was estimated from the amplification of reference gene primers within the assay. Sequence reads were collapsed and filtered to measure the absolute abundance of every unique TCRbeta CDR3 rearrangement. Productive Simpson clonality was computed per sample as the square root of Simpson's diversity index over productive rearrangements. Imported from immuneACCESS, the table was reduced by TCRdb to in-frame sequences with V and J called. These copies leave out some clones; in studies compared against another copy, an unresolved V gene accounts for under half, and the cause of the remainder is not known. The D gene and trimming were derived from the DNA, and the V and J assignments and clone size from that table. The sample includes around 250,000 clones, with around 82% observed a single time. The leading ten clones occupy around 8.9% of the sample.

On this clone itself: Its antigen is not yet known. Per-base quality was not reported, and no clone a single base away is much larger than it.

Each collaborating institution followed its own protocols to collect whole blood in K2EDTA tubes. For TCRbeta analysis, collaborator samples were shipped as frozen whole blood, as isolated PBMCs, or as DNA extracted from either sample type. Sequencing used peripheral blood. This TCR was sampled from a middle-aged man with active or convalescent COVID-19.

CDR3 sequence: CASSYSIGGSYGYTF. The DNA sequence is TGTGCCAGCAGTTACTCGATAGGGGGCTCCTATGGCTACACCTTC. Here the chain combines TRBV6-5 and TRBJ1-2, and TRBD1 aligns with 7 junction nucleotides. The germline V end is reduced by 0 bases and the J end by 4 bases; junction bases left unmatched: 5. From cysteine to phenylalanine, the CDR3 is 15 amino acids long. The read is trimmed to its CDR3 DNA, 45 bases read in frame from base 1. The CDR1 and CDR2 encoded by the germline V gene are MNHEY and SVGAGI.